This T cell receptor beta chain was documented in a study of cytomegalovirus exposure and HLA in healthy donors. About the research overall: A subsequent analysis stated that the roughly 130 validation repertoires were run on the same platform as the approximately 700 first-cohort repertoires. Study-wide points: Reported results showed that the classifier diagnosed cytomegalovirus status with high specificity and sensitivity.

This clone has just one count. Its antigen is not known. TCRdb keeps only in-frame clones here, not all; method: immunoSEQ multiplex PCR. The data show over 200,000 clones, about 90% seen once. V gave up 4 bases and J gave up 0 bases; unmatched junction bases: 10. The CDR3 is 18 residues long. Germline CDR1 SEHNR, CDR2 FQNEAQ (reference sequence). This chain joins TRBV7-9 and TRBJ2-2, with 8 bases fitting TRBD1. The origin of this receptor is a young woman in good health and CMV-seronegative. Specimen: PBMCs. CDR3 nucleotide sequence: TGTGCCAGCAGCTCCGTCAGGGGGCTGGTCCCGAACACCGGGGAGCTGTTTTTT. It specifies CASSSVRGLVPNTGELFF.